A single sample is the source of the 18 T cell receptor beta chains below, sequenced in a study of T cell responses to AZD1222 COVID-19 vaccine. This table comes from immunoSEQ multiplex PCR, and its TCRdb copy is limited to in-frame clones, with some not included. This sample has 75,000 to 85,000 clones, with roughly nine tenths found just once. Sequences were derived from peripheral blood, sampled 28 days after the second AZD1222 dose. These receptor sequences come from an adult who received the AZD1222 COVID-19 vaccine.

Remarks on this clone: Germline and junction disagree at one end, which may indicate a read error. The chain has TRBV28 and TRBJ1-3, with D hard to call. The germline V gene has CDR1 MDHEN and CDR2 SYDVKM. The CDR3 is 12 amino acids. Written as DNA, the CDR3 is TGTGCCAGCAGCCGAAGCGACCCGTGGTTACATTTT. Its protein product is CASSRSDPWLHF.

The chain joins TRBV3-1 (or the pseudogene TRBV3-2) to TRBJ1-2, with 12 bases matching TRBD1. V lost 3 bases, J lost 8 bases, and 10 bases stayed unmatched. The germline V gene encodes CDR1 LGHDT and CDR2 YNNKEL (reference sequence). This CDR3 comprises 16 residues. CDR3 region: CASSHRDRGHSSGYTF. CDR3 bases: TGTGCCAGCAGCCACCGGGACAGGGGGCACTCATCGGGCTACACCTTC.

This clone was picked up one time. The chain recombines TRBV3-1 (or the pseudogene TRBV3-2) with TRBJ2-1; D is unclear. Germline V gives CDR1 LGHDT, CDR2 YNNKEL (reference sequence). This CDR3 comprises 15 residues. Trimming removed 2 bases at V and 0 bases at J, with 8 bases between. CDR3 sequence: CASSQSVSSYNEQFF. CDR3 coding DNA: TGTGCCAGCAGCCAATCTGTGAGCTCCTACAATGAGCAGTTCTTC.

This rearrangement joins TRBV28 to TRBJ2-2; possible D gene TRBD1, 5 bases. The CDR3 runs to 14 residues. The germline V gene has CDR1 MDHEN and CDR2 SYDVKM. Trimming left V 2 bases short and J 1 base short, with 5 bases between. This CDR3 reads CASSLGQNTGELFF. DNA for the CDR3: TGTGCCAGCAGTTTAGGACAGAACACCGGGGAGCTGTTTTTT.

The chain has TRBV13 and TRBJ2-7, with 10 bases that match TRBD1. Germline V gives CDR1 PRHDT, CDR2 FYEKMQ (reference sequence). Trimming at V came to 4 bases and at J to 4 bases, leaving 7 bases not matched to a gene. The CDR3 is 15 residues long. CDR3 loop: CASSSTGGPSYEQYF. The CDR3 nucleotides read TGTGCCAGCAGCTCGACAGGGGGCCCCTCGTACGAGCAGTACTTC.

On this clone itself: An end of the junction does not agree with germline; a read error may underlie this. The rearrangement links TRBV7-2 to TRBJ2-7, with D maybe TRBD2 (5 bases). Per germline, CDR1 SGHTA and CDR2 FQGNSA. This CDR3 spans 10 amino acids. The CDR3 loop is CASSQVGDHF. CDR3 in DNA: TGTGCCAGCAGCCAAGTGGGAGACCACTTC.

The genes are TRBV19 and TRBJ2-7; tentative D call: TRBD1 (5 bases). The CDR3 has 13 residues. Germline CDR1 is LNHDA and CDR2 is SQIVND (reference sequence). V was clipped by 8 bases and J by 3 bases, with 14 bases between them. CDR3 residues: CASSVTGFYEQYF. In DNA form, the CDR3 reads TGTGCCAGTTCCGTAACAGGTTTCTACGAGCAGTACTTC.

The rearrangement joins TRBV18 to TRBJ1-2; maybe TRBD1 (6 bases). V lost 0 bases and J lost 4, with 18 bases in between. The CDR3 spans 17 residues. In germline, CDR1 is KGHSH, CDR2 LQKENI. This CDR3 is CASSPPLAHQGLYGYTF. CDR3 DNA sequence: TGTGCCAGCTCACCACCACTAGCCCATCAGGGGCTCTATGGCTACACCTTC.

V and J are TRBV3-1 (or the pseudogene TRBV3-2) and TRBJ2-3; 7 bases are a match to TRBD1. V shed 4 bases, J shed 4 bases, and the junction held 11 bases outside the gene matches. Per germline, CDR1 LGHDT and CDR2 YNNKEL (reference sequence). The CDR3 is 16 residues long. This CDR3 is CASSRPTGLRPDTQYF. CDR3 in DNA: TGTGCCAGCAGCCGGCCGACAGGGCTTCGCCCAGATACGCAGTATTTT.

CDR3 in amino acids: CASSLAGAGGINEQFF. The CDR3 region has the DNA TGTGCCAGCAGCTTAGCTGGAGCGGGGGGTATAAATGAGCAGTTCTTC. The chain combines TRBV11-1 with TRBJ2-1; TRBD2 aligns across 9 bases. Germline lookup yields CDR1 SGHAT and CDR2 FQDESV (reference sequence). The junction had 7 bases not matched to a gene; V was cut back by 0 bases and J by 7 bases. CDR3 size: 16 residues.

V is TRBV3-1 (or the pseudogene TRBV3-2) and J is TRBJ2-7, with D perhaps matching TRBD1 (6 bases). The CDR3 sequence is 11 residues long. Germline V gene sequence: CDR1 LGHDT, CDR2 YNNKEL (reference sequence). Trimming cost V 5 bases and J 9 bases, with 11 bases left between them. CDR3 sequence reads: CASSSPGVQYF. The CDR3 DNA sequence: TGTGCCAGCAGCTCGCCAGGGGTGCAGTACTTC.

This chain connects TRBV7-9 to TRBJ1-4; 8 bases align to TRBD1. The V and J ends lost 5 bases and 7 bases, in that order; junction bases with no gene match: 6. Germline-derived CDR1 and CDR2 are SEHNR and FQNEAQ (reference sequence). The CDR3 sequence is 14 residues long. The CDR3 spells CASSRQGSSEKLFF. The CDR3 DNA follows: TGTGCCAGCAGCCGACAGGGGAGCTCTGAAAAACTGTTTTTT.

The CDR3: CSVEGRARETQYF. In nucleotides, the CDR3 is TGCAGCGTTGAGGGGAGGGCCCGGGAGACCCAGTACTTC. The V gene is TRBV29-1, the J gene TRBJ2-5; 7 nucleotides match TRBD2. V lost 3 bases and J lost 5; bases outside the gene matches: 6. This CDR3 comprises 13 residues. CDR1 is SQVTM, CDR2 ANQGSEA, per germline.

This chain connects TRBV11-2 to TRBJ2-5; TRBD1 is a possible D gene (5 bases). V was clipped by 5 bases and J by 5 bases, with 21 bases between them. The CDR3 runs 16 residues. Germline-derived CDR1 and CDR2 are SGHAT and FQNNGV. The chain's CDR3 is CASSPQNSWGRETQYF. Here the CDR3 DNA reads TGTGCCAGCAGCCCGCAGAACTCCTGGGGCAGGGAGACCCAGTACTTC. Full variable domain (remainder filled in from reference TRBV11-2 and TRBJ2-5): EAGVAQSPRYKIIEKRQSVAFWCNPISGHATLYWYQQILGQGPKLLIQFQNNGVVDDSQLPKDRFSAERLKGVDSTLKIQPAKLEDSAVYLCASSPQNSWGRETQYFGPGTRLLVL.

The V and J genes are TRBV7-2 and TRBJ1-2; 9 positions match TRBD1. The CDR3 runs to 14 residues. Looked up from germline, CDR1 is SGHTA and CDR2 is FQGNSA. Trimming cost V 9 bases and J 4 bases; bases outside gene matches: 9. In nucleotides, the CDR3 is TGTGCCAGTTCCGGGACAGGGCCATTCTATGGCTACACCTTC. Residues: CASSGTGPFYGYTF.

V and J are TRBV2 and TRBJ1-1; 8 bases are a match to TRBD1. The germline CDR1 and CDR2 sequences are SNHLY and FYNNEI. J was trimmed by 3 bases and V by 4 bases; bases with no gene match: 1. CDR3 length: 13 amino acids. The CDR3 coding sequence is TGTGCCAGCAGTGGGACAGGGTACACTGAAGCTTTCTTT. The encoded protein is CASSGTGYTEAFF.

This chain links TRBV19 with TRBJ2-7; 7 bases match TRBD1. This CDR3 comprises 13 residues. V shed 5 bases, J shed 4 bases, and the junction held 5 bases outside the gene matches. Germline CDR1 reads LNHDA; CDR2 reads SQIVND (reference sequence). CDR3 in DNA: TGTGCCAGTAGTTCAGGACAGGAATACGAGCAGTACTTC. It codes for CASSSGQEYEQYF.

The CDR3 bases are TGTGCCAGCAGTCGACAGTATGGCTACACCTTC. It encodes CASSRQYGYTF. The rearrangement uses TRBV6-2 or TRBV6-3 and TRBJ1-2; possibly TRBD1 for D (5 bases). Trimming left V 5 bases short and J 5 bases short, with 6 bases between. Germline CDR1 is MNHEY and CDR2 is SVGEGT. CDR3 size: 11 residues.